The sequence of this T cell receptor (beta chain) was determined in a study of Ad26.COV2.S vaccination and SARS-CoV-2 variants. Note on this clone: Its matching antigen is unknown.

Findings of the study overall: Spike-specific TCR breadth was greater after Ad26.COV2.S than placebo. For non-spike TCRs, breadth in vaccine recipients resembled that in placebo recipients.

The protocol was immunoSEQ multiplex PCR, while the TCRdb copy is restricted to in-frame clones and leaves out a portion. The sample contains roughly 390,000 clones, 75% to 90% of which appear only once. Specified treatment: around 19 received Ad26.COV2.S at low or high dose, single or two shots; about 5 received placebo; per-sample allocation not given. Samples were taken on day 63 after the first vaccine or placebo injection. Looked up from germline, CDR1 is MNHNY and CDR2 is SVGAGI (reference sequence). This CDR3 region has 15 residues. Trimming shortened V by 5 bases and J by 3 bases, and 14 bases separated the two germline ends.

This chain uses TRBV6-6 with TRBJ1-5; D unclear. The clonotype comes from a person aged 18-65 years who received the Ad26.COV2.S COVID-19 vaccine or a placebo. The sample here was peripheral blood, taken in a trial of Ad26.COV2.S vaccine versus placebo. The CDR3 bases are TGTGCCAGCAGTGGGGTCGTGGGATCCAATCAGCCCCAGCATTTT. Its translation is CASSGVVGSNQPQHF.